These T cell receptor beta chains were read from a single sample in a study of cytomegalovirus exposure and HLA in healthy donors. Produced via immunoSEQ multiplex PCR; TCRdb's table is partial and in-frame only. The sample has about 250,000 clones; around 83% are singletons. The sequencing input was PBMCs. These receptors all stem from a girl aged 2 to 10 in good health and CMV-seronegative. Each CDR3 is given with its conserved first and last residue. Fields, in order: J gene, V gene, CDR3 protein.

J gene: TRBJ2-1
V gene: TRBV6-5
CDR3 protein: CASSPGHQFF

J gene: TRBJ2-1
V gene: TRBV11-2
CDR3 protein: CASSLELAGHNEQFF

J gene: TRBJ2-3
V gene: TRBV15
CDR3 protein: CATSRPGLGIFRTDTQYF

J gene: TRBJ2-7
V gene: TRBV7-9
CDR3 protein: CASSFGTGLARDYGF

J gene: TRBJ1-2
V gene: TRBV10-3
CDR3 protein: CAISESVSRGYTF

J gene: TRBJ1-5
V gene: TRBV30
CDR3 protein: CAWNLERTGNQPQHF

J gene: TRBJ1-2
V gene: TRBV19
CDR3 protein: CASSPRVGGYTF

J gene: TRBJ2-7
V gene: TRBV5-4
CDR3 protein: CASSPTRGEQYF

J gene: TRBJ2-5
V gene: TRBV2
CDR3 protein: CASSEQETQYF

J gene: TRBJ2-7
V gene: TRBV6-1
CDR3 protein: CASSVPTGQGRNEQYF

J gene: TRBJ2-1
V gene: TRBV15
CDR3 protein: CATSRVHPGQGEQFF

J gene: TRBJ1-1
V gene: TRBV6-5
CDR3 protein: CASREAFF

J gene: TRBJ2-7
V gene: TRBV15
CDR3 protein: CATSRSLWTSGSIYEQYF

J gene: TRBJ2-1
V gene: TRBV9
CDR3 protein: CASSARSYNEQFF

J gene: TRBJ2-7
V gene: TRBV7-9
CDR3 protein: CASSLDLGWYEQYF

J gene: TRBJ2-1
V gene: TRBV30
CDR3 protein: CAWSQGDEQFF

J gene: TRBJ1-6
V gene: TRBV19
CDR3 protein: CASTRTGDSPLHF

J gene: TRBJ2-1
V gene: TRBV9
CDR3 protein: CASSGGSGRVIEQFF

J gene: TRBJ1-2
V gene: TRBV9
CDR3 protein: CASSASTWGLNYGYTF

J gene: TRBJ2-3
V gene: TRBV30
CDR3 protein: CAWSVTGLITDTQYF

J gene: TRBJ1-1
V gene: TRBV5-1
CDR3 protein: CASSFRRDTEAFF

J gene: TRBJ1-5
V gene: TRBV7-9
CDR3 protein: CSSSLVPGGDFNQPQHF

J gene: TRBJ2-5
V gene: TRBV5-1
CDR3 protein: CASSLDRIQETQYF

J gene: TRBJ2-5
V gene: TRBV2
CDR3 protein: CASSDSGGWETQYF

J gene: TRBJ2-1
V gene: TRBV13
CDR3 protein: CASSLLAYNEQFF

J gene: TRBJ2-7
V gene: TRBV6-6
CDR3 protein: CASIARWTVPYEQYF

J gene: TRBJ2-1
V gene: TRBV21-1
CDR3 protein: CASSKVGREIFNEQFF

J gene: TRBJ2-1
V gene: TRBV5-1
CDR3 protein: CASSLEAGGPGQFF

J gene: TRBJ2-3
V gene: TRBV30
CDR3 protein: CAWSVPRSTDTQYF

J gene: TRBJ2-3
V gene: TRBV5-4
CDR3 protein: CASTGGSTDTQYF

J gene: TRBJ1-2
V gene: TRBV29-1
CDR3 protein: CSVEDLGVGGYTF

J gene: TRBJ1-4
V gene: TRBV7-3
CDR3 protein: CASSLTGPPVEKLFF

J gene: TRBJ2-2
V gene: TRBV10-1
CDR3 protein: CASREAEEHGELFF

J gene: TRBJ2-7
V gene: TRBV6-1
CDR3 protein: CASVVRVDGIYEQYF

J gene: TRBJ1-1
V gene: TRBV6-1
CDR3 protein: CASSTGRGAFF

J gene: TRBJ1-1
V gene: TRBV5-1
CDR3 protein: CASSLYRGVAFF

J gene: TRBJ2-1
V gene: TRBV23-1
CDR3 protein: CASSQWRYRVDEQFF

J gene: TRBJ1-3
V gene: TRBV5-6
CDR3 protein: CASSWTLESSPWAGNTIYF

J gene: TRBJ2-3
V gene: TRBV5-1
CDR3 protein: CASRLSGGADTQYF

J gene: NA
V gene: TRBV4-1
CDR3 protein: CASSLHRGREQYF

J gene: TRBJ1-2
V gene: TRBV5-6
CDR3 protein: CASSLEAGFLYGYTF

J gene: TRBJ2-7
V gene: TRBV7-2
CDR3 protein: CASSLVSYEQYF

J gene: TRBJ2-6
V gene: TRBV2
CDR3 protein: CASSGRGLAGAGANVLTF

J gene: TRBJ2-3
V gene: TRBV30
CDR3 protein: CAWSPGLAADTQYF

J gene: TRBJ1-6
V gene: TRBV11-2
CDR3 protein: CASSFDRNSPLHF